The 20 T cell receptor beta chains below all came from one sample that was sequenced in a study of response to subunit inactivated influenza vaccine. One entry per CDR3 protein, called by TCRdb with MiXCR from the RT-PCR reads. The profile shows around 200,000 distinct CDR3 sequences, nearly 9.5% of them singletons. The source was non-naive T cells sorted from PBMCs, collected on the day of vaccination. Receptors originate from a man aged 50 to 59 who received an inactivated influenza vaccine.

This clonotype was seen more than once but under ten times. V usage is TRBV20-1 and J usage is TRBJ1-1; 7 bases align to TRBD1. Germline V gives CDR1 DFQATT, CDR2 SNEGSKA (reference sequence). V shed 3 bases and J 1 base; nucleotides not matched to a gene: 5. This CDR3 comprises 14 residues. CDR3 protein: CSARRQGRNTEAFF. The CDR3 DNA follows: TGCAGTGCTAGGCGACAGGGACGGAACACTGAAGCTTTCTTT.

This clonotype was seen repeatedly, ten times or more. The rearrangement joins TRBV27 to TRBJ1-2; D not certain. V was clipped by 6 bases and J by 4 bases, with 15 bases between them. The CDR3 runs 14 residues. Per the germline V gene, CDR1 is MNHEY and CDR2 is SMNVEV (reference sequence). The CDR3 nucleotides are TGTGCCAGCAGCCAAGTTTCCCGGGGCTATGGCTACACCTTC. Protein: CASSQVSRGYGYTF.

The rearrangement uses TRBV2 and TRBJ1-5; D unclear. The CDR3 is 14 residues long. Trimming stripped 6 bases from V and 3 bases from J, with 12 bases between. From germline, CDR1 is SNHLY and CDR2 FYNNEI. The CDR3 region is CASSTGRHNQPQHF. CDR3 nucleotide sequence: TGTGCCAGCAGCACCGGACGGCACAATCAGCCCCAGCATTTT. The full variable domain, its missing parts supplied by reference TRBV2 and TRBJ1-5, is EPEVTQTPSHQVTQMGQEVILRCVPISNHLYFYWYRQILGQKVEFLVSFYNNEISEKSEIFDDQFSVERPDGSNFTLKIRSTKLEDSAMYFCASSTGRHNQPQHFGDGTRLSIL.

This clonotype came up many times. This chain links TRBV6-1 with TRBJ1-2, with D possibly TRBD1 on 5 matching bases. V was shortened by 5 bases and J by 6 bases, with 16 bases between the two germline ends. The V gene's germline CDR1 is MNHNS and CDR2 SASEGT. This CDR3 region has 14 residues. CDR3 residues: CASSPQDIIHGYTF. The CDR3 DNA reads TGTGCCAGCAGTCCACAGGATATAATTCATGGCTACACCTTC.

This clonotype has a handful of counts. The chain uses TRBV4-2 and TRBJ2-7; 7 bases fit TRBD2. Trimming cost V 0 bases and J 5 bases; bases outside gene matches: 7. From germline, CDR1 is LGHNA and CDR2 YNFKEQ. The length of the CDR3 is 15 residues. The CDR3 loop reads CASSQEWEGRDEQYF. The CDR3 nucleotides are TGTGCCAGCAGCCAAGAATGGGAGGGTCGGGACGAGCAGTACTTC.

This clonotype was seen many times. The chain is built from TRBV12-3 or TRBV12-4 and TRBJ2-4, with no clear D. CDR3 size: 15 residues. Trimming pared 1 base from V and 5 bases from J, leaving 12 bases between. The CDR3 protein is CASSLVMGSQNIQYF. The CDR3, as DNA: TGTGCCAGCAGTTTAGTGATGGGGTCTCAAAACATTCAGTACTTC.

The V and J genes are TRBV7-6 and TRBJ1-3; 9 nucleotides line up with TRBD1. The germline gives CDR1 SGHVS, CDR2 FNYEAQ. The CDR3 is 19 residues long. V lost 9 bases and J lost 0; bases outside the gene matches: 18. The CDR3 nucleotides read TGTGCCAGGGATCGACGGGACAGGGAAAGAGGGAGCTCTGGAAACACCATATATTTT. It translates to CARDRRDRERGSSGNTIYF.

The chain carries TRBV27 and TRBJ2-1; TRBD2 matches at 12 bases. V was clipped by 6 bases and J by 0 bases; unmatched bases: 3. The CDR3 is 16 amino acids. Germline-derived CDR1 and CDR2 are MNHEY and SMNVEV (reference sequence). The CDR3 coding sequence is TGTGCCAGCAGAACTAGCGGGGGGAGCTCCTACAATGAGCAGTTCTTC. It specifies CASRTSGGSSYNEQFF.

This clonotype has a count of ten or more. The chain couples TRBV5-1 to TRBJ2-5, with 7 nucleotides matching TRBD2. Germline CDR1 and CDR2: SGHRS and YFSETQ. This CDR3 has 12 amino acids. Trimming took 5 bases from V and 2 from J; bases not matched to a gene: 0. CDR3 DNA sequence: TGCGCCAGCAGGGGACTACAAGAGACCCAGTACTTC. Its translation: CASRGLQETQYF.

This chain joins TRBV4-1 and TRBJ1-4; D remains unclear. The germline V gene encodes CDR1 MGHRA and CDR2 YSYEKL. The CDR3 runs 14 residues. The germline V and J ends were trimmed by 3 bases and 7 bases, with 12 bases remaining between them. The CDR3 is CASSQRGIGEKLFF. The CDR3, as DNA: TGCGCCAGCAGCCAGAGAGGGATCGGTGAAAAACTGTTTTTT.

The rearrangement uses TRBV12-3 or TRBV12-4 and TRBJ1-5; no clear D. Trimming shortened V by 6 bases and J by 7 bases, and 10 bases separated the two germline ends. CDR3 length: 12 amino acids. This CDR3 reads CASSPRGQPQHF. The DNA for the CDR3 is TGTGCCAGCAGCCCGCGAGGACAGCCCCAGCATTTT.

The chain uses TRBV5-1 and TRBJ2-1; the D call may be TRBD1 or TRBD2 (5 bases each). Germline V gene lookup returns CDR1 SGHRS and CDR2 YFSETQ. The CDR3 sequence is 15 residues long. With 1 base removed from V and 6 bases from J, the gap between germline ends came to 14 bases. The CDR3 sequence is CASSLTGPDFNEQFF. The DNA of the CDR3 is TGCGCCAGCAGCTTGACGGGGCCTGATTTCAATGAGCAGTTCTTC.

The rearrangement joins TRBV5-1 to TRBJ2-1, with D perhaps TRBD1 (5 bases). The V and J ends lost 5 bases and 7 bases respectively, with 16 bases between them. The CDR3 consists of 14 residues. CDR1 and CDR2 (germline): SGHRS, YFSETQ. In nucleotides, the CDR3 is TGCGCCAGCAGACTCGACAGTTCCTTGAATGAGCAGTTCTTC. Residues: CASRLDSSLNEQFF.

The chain is built from TRBV28 and TRBJ2-1; 8 bases fit TRBD1. V lost 7 bases, J lost 12 bases, and 14 bases stayed unmatched. CDR1 and CDR2 from the germline V gene are MDHEN and SYDVKM. The CDR3 is made up of 14 amino acids. The DNA of the CDR3 is TGTGCCAGCAAACGGGCAGGGGGCTTTGTTGGGCAGTTCTTC. It specifies CASKRAGGFVGQFF.

This rearrangement joins TRBV20-1 to TRBJ2-7; perhaps TRBD1 as D (5 bases). The CDR3 extends over 11 amino acids. Germline loops: CDR1 DFQATT, CDR2 SNEGSKA (reference sequence). Deletions cut 5 bases from V and 3 bases from J, with 8 bases between. Written as DNA, the CDR3 is TGCAGTGCTTTGCAGGGCTACGAGCAGTACTTC. Residues: CSALQGYEQYF.

This clonotype was picked up many times. This sequence joins TRBV30 and TRBJ2-7; 9 bases map to TRBD1. Unmatched junction bases numbered 6, after V lost 1 base and J lost 5 bases. The CDR3 extends over 14 amino acids. The V gene's germline CDR1 is GTSNPN and CDR2 SVGIG (reference sequence). CDR3 region: CAWSAGQGWNEQYF. The CDR3 DNA reads as TGTGCCTGGAGTGCTGGACAGGGGTGGAACGAGCAGTACTTC.

In its sample, this clonotype was seen many times. The CDR3 region is CASSPSRVGVTGELFF. The CDR3 nucleotides read TGTGCCAGCAGTCCCTCACGGGTCGGTGTCACCGGGGAGCTGTTTTTT. V usage is TRBV7-9 and J usage is TRBJ2-2; D gene uncertain. CDR1 and CDR2 from the germline V gene are SEHNR and FQNEAQ (reference sequence). The CDR3 is 16 amino acids. The V end was cut by 6 bases, the J end by 4 bases, with 18 bases between.

This chain connects TRBV11-1 to TRBJ2-5; a weak D match, TRBD2 (6 bases). V dropped 5 bases and J dropped 2 bases, with 12 bases sitting between them. CDR1 is SGHAT and CDR2 is FQDESV in the germline V gene (reference sequence). The length of the CDR3 is 14 residues. The CDR3 coding sequence is TGTGCCAGCAGCCCCGGGGGTATTCAAGAGACCCAGTACTTC. Translating it yields CASSPGGIQETQYF.

This clonotype was seen repeatedly, ten times or more. V is TRBV11-2 and J is TRBJ2-1, with D maybe TRBD2 (5 bases). The V and J ends lost 6 bases and 0 bases respectively, with 15 bases between them. The V gene's germline CDR1 is SGHAT and CDR2 FQNNGV. The CDR3 spans 16 residues. CDR3 DNA sequence: TGTGCCAGCAGGGACTGGGTCGCGGCCTCCTACAATGAGCAGTTCTTC. Protein product: CASRDWVAASYNEQFF.

This clonotype showed up just a few times. V is TRBV5-1 and J is TRBJ2-1, with unresolved D. This CDR3 has 14 residues. Trimming left V 0 bases short and J 4 bases short, with 8 bases between. Germline values: CDR1 SGHRS, CDR2 YFSETQ. DNA for the CDR3: TGCGCCAGCAGCTTGGAAGGCCTGTACAATGAGCAGTTCTTC. This encodes CASSLEGLYNEQFF.